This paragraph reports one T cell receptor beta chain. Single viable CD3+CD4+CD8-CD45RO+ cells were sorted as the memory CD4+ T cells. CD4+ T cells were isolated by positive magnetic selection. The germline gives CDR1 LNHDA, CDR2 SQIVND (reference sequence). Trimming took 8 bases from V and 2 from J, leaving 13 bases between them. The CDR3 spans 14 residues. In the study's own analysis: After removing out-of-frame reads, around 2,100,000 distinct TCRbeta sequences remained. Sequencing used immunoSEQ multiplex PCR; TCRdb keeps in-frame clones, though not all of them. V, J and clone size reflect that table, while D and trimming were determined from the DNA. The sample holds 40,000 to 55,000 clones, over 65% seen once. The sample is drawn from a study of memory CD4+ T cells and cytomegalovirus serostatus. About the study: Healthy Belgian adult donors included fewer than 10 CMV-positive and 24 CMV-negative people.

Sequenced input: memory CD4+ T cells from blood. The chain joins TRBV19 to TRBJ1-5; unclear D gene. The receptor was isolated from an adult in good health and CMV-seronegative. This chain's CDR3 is CASSSRAGNQPQHF. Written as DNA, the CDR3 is TGTGCCAGTTCCTCGAGGGCAGGCAATCAGCCCCAGCATTTT.